The 16 T cell receptor beta chains below come from one sample, sequenced in a study of T-cell memory formation after mild COVID-19. Each CDR3 protein is one row after TCRdb ran MiXCR on the 5' RACE reads. The sample has approximately 250,000 distinct CDR3 sequences; about 16% are singletons. The sequenced sample was PBMCs or a T cell subset sorted from them (not recorded which). The receptors were sampled from a man between 18 and 35 years old who had mild COVID-19 (a few samples of this study predate the infection). Cell type and time point are not known.

The V call is TRBV9, the J call TRBJ2-5, with 10 bases aligning to TRBD2. Germline V gene data show CDR1 as SGDLS and CDR2 as YYNGEE. The CDR3 length is 17 residues. The trim removed 2 bases at V and 5 bases at J, leaving 12 bases unmatched. The CDR3 reads CASSVGTSARTDETQYF. The DNA for the CDR3 is TGTGCCAGCAGCGTGGGGACTAGCGCTAGGACGGATGAGACCCAGTACTTC.

This clonotype was picked up a small number of times. The chain recombines TRBV4-2 with TRBJ1-2, with D hard to call. Germline V lookup: CDR1 LGHNA, CDR2 YNFKEQ. This CDR3 contains 14 residues. The V end lost 0 bases, the J end lost 4 bases, and 9 bases lay between the germline ends. The CDR3 region is CASSQDVGPYGYTF. The CDR3 DNA sequence: TGTGCCAGCAGCCAAGATGTGGGCCCCTATGGCTACACCTTC.

This clonotype was counted a few times. The rearrangement uses TRBV12-3 or TRBV12-4 and TRBJ1-6; tentative D call: TRBD1 (6 bases). Trimming removed 7 bases at V and 10 bases at J, with 20 bases between. CDR3 size: 15 residues. The CDR3 loop is CASTLQGSKRSPLHF. The DNA of the CDR3 is TGTGCCAGCACCTTACAGGGTAGTAAACGATCACCCCTCCACTTT.

The V call is TRBV2, the J call TRBJ2-5; 8 nucleotides match TRBD1. The germline V gene encodes CDR1 SNHLY and CDR2 FYNNEI. The CDR3 is 13 residues long. J lost 3 bases, V lost 7 bases, and 4 bases had no gene match. The CDR3 is CASTGTGEETQYF. The CDR3 coding sequence is TGTGCCAGCACCGGGACAGGCGAAGAGACCCAGTACTTC.

This clonotype has more than one count but fewer than ten. This sequence joins TRBV4-3 and TRBJ2-5; tentative D call: TRBD2 (5 bases). CDR3 length: 15 amino acids. V was cut by 0 bases and J by 5 bases, with 13 bases left in between. Per the germline V gene, CDR1 is LGHNA and CDR2 is YSLEER. CDR3 protein: CASSQDLSWEETQYF. DNA for the CDR3: TGCGCCAGCAGCCAAGATCTATCGTGGGAGGAGACCCAGTACTTC.

This clonotype has more than one count but fewer than ten. J is TRBJ2-1 and V is TRBV7-6; D may be TRBD1 (6 bases). There are 12 residues in the CDR3. Trimming cost V 5 bases and J 10 bases, with 12 bases left between them. Germline assignment: CDR1 SGHVS and CDR2 FNYEAQ. The DNA for the CDR3 is TGTGCCAGCAGCCACCCCAGGGGAGAGCAGTTCTTC. It codes for CASSHPRGEQFF.

This clonotype was seen a few times. The V gene is TRBV6-2 or TRBV6-3, the J gene TRBJ1-4; 9 positions match TRBD1. V shed 6 bases, J shed 13 bases, and the junction held 9 bases outside the gene matches. The CDR3 spans 13 residues. Germline CDR1 is MNHEY and CDR2 is SVGEGT. The CDR3: CASRRTGESRLFF. The CDR3 coding sequence is TGTGCCAGCAGGAGGACAGGGGAAAGTAGACTGTTTTTT.

This chain connects TRBV5-1 to TRBJ2-1; D gene unclear. The CDR3 runs 13 residues. Germline V gives CDR1 SGHRS, CDR2 YFSETQ. Trimming stripped 0 bases from V and 7 bases from J, with 8 bases between. CDR3 protein: CASSLALWNEQFF. CDR3 coding DNA: TGCGCCAGCAGCTTGGCTCTCTGGAATGAGCAGTTCTTC. Supplemented by reference TRBV5-1 and TRBJ2-1, the full variable domain reads KAGVTQTPRYLIKTRGQQVTLSCSPISGHRSVSWYQQTPGQGLQFLFEYFSETQRNKGNFPGRFSGRQFSNSRSEMNVSTLELGDSALYLCASSLALWNEQFFGPGTRLTVL.

This clonotype showed up just a few times. In DNA, the CDR3 is TGTGCCAGCAGTCTCCAAAATAGGGAGGATACGCAGTATTTT. Translation: CASSLQNREDTQYF. The chain couples TRBV27 to TRBJ2-3, with D perhaps matching TRBD2 (5 bases). Trimming pared 5 bases from V and 6 bases from J, leaving 15 bases between. Germline V gene lookup returns CDR1 MNHEY and CDR2 SMNVEV (reference sequence). This CDR3 spans 14 amino acids.

This clonotype was counted many times. The chain joins TRBV19 to TRBJ1-2; D is possibly TRBD1 (6 bases). The length of the CDR3 is 14 residues. Trimming pared 5 bases from V and 0 bases from J, leaving 10 bases between. The germline V gene encodes CDR1 LNHDA and CDR2 SQIVND (reference sequence). CDR3 in amino acids: CASSGTSANYGYTF. In nucleotides, the CDR3 is TGTGCCAGTAGTGGGACATCGGCTAACTATGGCTACACCTTC.

J is TRBJ2-7 and V is TRBV7-2; a weak D match, TRBD2 (7 bases). V dropped 4 bases and J dropped 2 bases, with 15 bases sitting between them. The V gene's germline CDR1 is SGHTA and CDR2 FQGNSA. The CDR3 consists of 15 residues. CDR3 protein: CASSYLGGGAYEQYV. CDR3 bases: TGTGCCAGCAGCTACCTAGGGGGAGGGGCCTACGAGCAGTACGTC.

This clonotype was observed at least ten times. The V call is TRBV10-3, the J call TRBJ2-5; D gene uncertain. The V end lost 3 bases, the J end lost 2 bases, and 7 bases lay between the germline ends. The CDR3 sequence is 13 residues long. Germline V gene lookup returns CDR1 ENHRY and CDR2 SYGVKD. The CDR3 DNA reads as TGTGCCATCAGTGACCCTAGACAAGAGACCCAGTACTTC. Amino acid sequence: CAISDPRQETQYF.

The CDR3 nucleotides read TGCAGCGTTGAAGATCCGGGGACCACAGATACGCAGTATTTT. Amino acids: CSVEDPGTTDTQYF. The V call is TRBV29-1, the J call TRBJ2-3; perhaps D is TRBD1 or TRBD2 (5 bases each). The CDR3 is made up of 14 amino acids. The germline CDR1 and CDR2 sequences are SQVTM and ANQGSEA. Trimming cost V 0 bases and J 2 bases, with 9 bases left between them.

This clonotype was recorded a few times. The rearrangement links TRBV2 to TRBJ2-1; the match to TRBD1 covers 9 bases. The V gene's germline CDR1 is SNHLY and CDR2 FYNNEI. Trimming cost V 5 bases and J 0 bases; bases outside gene matches: 5. This CDR3 region has 16 residues. CDR3 nucleotides: TGTGCCAGCAGTCAAAACAGGGGGCTCTCCTACAATGAGCAGTTCTTC. This codes for CASSQNRGLSYNEQFF. Looking up the rest from reference TRBV2 and TRBJ2-1 gives the full variable domain: EPEVTQTPSHQVTQMGQEVILRCVPISNHLYFYWYRQILGQKVEFLVSFYNNEISEKSEIFDDQFSVERPDGSNFTLKIRSTKLEDSAMYFCASSQNRGLSYNEQFFGPGTRLTVL.

This chain links TRBV3-1 with TRBJ2-3; perhaps TRBD1 as D (5 bases). V was pared by 5 bases and J by 5 bases, with 14 bases between. Germline CDR1 LGHDT, CDR2 YNNKEL (reference sequence). The CDR3 is made up of 14 amino acids. The CDR3 sequence: CASSTRRQGDTQYF. CDR3 nucleotides: TGTGCCAGCAGCACCCGAAGGCAGGGAGATACGCAGTATTTT.

In this sample, this clonotype turned up a few times. The chain joins TRBV6-5 to TRBJ1-2; 7 positions match TRBD1. This CDR3 contains 14 residues. J gave up 8 bases and V 6 bases, and 12 bases lay outside the gene matches. Germline V gives CDR1 MNHEY, CDR2 SVGAGI. In DNA form, the CDR3 reads TGTGCCAGCAGGGAACACCGACAGGGACGGGGCTACACCTTC. It yields the protein CASREHRQGRGYTF.